The 8 T cell receptor beta chains given below trace back to one sample, sequenced in a study of T-cell reconstitution after alpha-beta-depleted transplantation in children (dated by TCRdb to the mid-2010s). The sample's treatment or condition label, in plain terms: allogeneic hematopoietic cell transplantation with graft depleted of TCRalphabeta T cells and CD19 B cells. The method was PCR. TCRdb records Illumina HiSeq 2500 as the sequencer. To normalize quantification of the TCRbeta repertoire, the TCR libraries were built with molecular barcoding that relied on unique molecular identifiers. The public reads were reanalyzed by TCRdb: fastp trimming at Q25, MiXCR alignment, in-frame beta chains only. Merged by CDR3 protein, the rows form single entries marked with the most common genes and DNA. Counted in this sample were around 230,000 distinct CDR3 sequences; roughly 15% of them appeared once. 43% of the sample goes to the ten largest clones.

Here the sequenced sample was PBMCs, mostly from graft donor cells, taken 360 days after TCRalphabeta/CD19-depleted stem cell transplant. Receptors originate from a male patient between 2 and 10 years old who had a stem cell transplant for acute lymphoblastic leukemia, so the T cells may come from the graft donor.

This clonotype is a singleton in its sample. The chain recombines TRBV29-1 with TRBJ2-3, with 8 bases matching TRBD2. Germline V gives CDR1 SQVTM, CDR2 ANQGSEA. The V segment lost 3 bases and the J segment 2 bases; nucleotides outside the gene matches: 10. The CDR3 is 16 residues long. CDR3 sequence reads: CSVDRLPGLVTDTQYF. The CDR3 DNA sequence: TGCAGCGTTGATAGGTTACCGGGACTAGTCACAGATACGCAGTATTTT.

This rearrangement joins TRBV7-2 to TRBJ1-1; tentative D call: TRBD1 (6 bases). CDR1 is SGHTA and CDR2 is FQGNSA in the germline V gene. CDR3 length equals 17 residues. V lost 4 bases and J lost 1, with 19 bases in between. The CDR3 region has the DNA TGTGCCAGCAGCTCCGGATTGAGGGGGGGGCCGAACACTGAAGCTTTCTTT. Translated: CASSSGLRGGPNTEAFF.

The chain is built from TRBV2 and TRBJ1-2; D not certain. Germline V gene lookup returns CDR1 SNHLY and CDR2 FYNNEI. With 1 base removed from V and 8 bases from J, the gap between germline ends came to 14 bases. The CDR3 totals 14 residues. Here the CDR3 reads CASSEGQYYFGYTF. In DNA, the CDR3 is TGTGCCAGCAGTGAAGGACAATACTATTTCGGCTACACCTTC.

This chain uses TRBV7-2 with TRBJ2-3; TRBD2 might be the D (6 bases). The CDR3 consists of 14 residues. With 3 bases removed from V and 3 bases from J, the gap between germline ends came to 10 bases. CDR1 and CDR2 (germline): SGHTA, FQGNSA. CDR3 in amino acids: CASSFSAGTDTQYF. For the CDR3, the DNA is TGTGCCAGCAGCTTTTCAGCGGGTACAGATACGCAGTATTTT.

This clonotype came up a few times. The chain uses TRBV7-2 and TRBJ1-2; TRBD1 matches at 12 bases. Per germline, CDR1 SGHTA and CDR2 FQGNSA. This CDR3 has 18 amino acids. J gave up 4 bases and V 2 bases, and 11 bases lay outside the gene matches. DNA of the CDR3: TGTGCCAGCAGCTTACCGGGACAGGGGGCGCGTAAAGTCTATGGCTACACCTTC. Its protein is CASSLPGQGARKVYGYTF. The whole variable domain, remainder taken from reference TRBV7-2 and TRBJ1-2, is GAGVSQSPSNKVTEKGKDVELRCDPISGHTALYWYRQSLGQGLEFLIYFQGNSAPDKSGLPSDRFSAERTGGSVSTLTIQRTQQEDSAVYLCASSLPGQGARKVYGYTFGSGTRLTVV.

The gene calls are TRBV11-2 and TRBJ2-1, with TRBD2 matching 11 bases. The junction had 11 bases not matched to a gene; V was cut back by 4 bases and J by 0 bases. Per the germline V gene, CDR1 is SGHAT and CDR2 is FQNNGV. The CDR3 extends over 19 amino acids. The CDR3 DNA reads as TGTGCCAGCAGCTCGGAGGCACTAGCGGGAGTTGGCTCCTACAATGAGCAGTTCTTC. It is translated as CASSSEALAGVGSYNEQFF.

The rearrangement joins TRBV3-1 to TRBJ1-1; 7 bases are shared with TRBD1. J was trimmed by 5 bases and V by 3 bases; bases with no gene match: 6. CDR3 length: 14 residues. The germline CDR1 and CDR2 sequences are LGHDT and YNNKEL (reference sequence). CDR3 DNA: TGTGCCAGCAGCCAGACAGGGCCGGGGACTGAAGCTTTCTTT. It yields the protein CASSQTGPGTEAFF.

The chain uses TRBV7-2 and TRBJ1-2; 7 bases line up with TRBD1. The CDR3 has 14 residues. From germline, CDR1 is SGHTA and CDR2 FQGNSA. J gave up 4 bases and V 5 bases, and 7 bases lay outside the gene matches. CDR3 coding DNA: TGTGCCAGCAGCCCCCGACAGGGCCCCTATGGCTACACCTTC. Protein: CASSPRQGPYGYTF.